The clone carrying this T cell receptor (beta chain) showed up just a few times. Indicated time point: pre-sensitization, week 0. Treatment specified: therapeutic diphenylcyclopropenone sensitization with weekly scalp DPC. Attachment of unique molecular identifiers to individual cDNA molecules was performed in the library. Per the authors' pipeline: Sample TCR counts, which ranged from about 23,224 to 700,000, had a median of roughly 100,000. TCRdb reprocessed the RACE reads via MiXCR and lists one record per CDR3 protein. Clone size and V and J calls follow TCRdb, not the original study. The table includes 50,000 to 65,000 distinct CDR3 sequences, about 11% detected once. The data stem from a study of human T cells and chemical hapten exposure. Germline values: CDR1 SGDLS, CDR2 YYNGEE. The ends lost 0 bases at V and 7 bases at J; junction bases unmatched: 6. This CDR3 comprises 17 residues.

The sequences come from whole blood, collected in connection with sensitization to the hapten diphenylcyclopropenone (DPC). This sequence was found in a woman aged 35 to 49 with alopecia areata. Some clones in this sample may be carry-over from other donors' samples. The chain has TRBV9 and TRBJ2-2; 13 bases fit TRBD2. CDR3 residues: CASSVGTSGRVSGELFF. CDR3 sequence (DNA): TGTGCCAGCAGCGTAGGAACTAGCGGGAGGGTCAGCGGGGAGCTGTTTTTT.